This T cell receptor (beta chain) was obtained from a study of control samples from healthy donors and cancer patients. Here immunoSEQ multiplex PCR was the method, and the copy in TCRdb shows in-frame clones only, minus some. The sample shows tens of thousands of clones, around 85% of them seen only once. Trimming took 6 bases from V and 1 from J, leaving 13 bases between them. Germline V gene lookup returns CDR1 SGHDN and CDR2 FVKESK. The CDR3 extends over 14 amino acids. The sequenced sample consisted of PBMCs. The rearrangement uses TRBV14 and TRBJ2-7; D gene uncertain. This sequence originates from a man aged 70 or older with lung cancer. In DNA, the CDR3 is TGTGCCAGCAGATATAAGACGGAGTCCTACGAGCAGTACTTC. Amino acids: CASRYKTESYEQYF.